This paragraph covers one T cell receptor beta chain sequence. The target antigen is unknown. TCRdb's table, derived via immunoSEQ multiplex PCR, lists solely in-frame clones and lacks some. Here the sample spans about 94,000 clones, around 87% being singletons. The germline CDR1 and CDR2 sequences are SGHAT and FQNNGV. V gave up 2 bases and J gave up 4 bases; unmatched junction bases: 5. This CDR3 region has 16 residues. These data are taken from a study of OX40 agonist ivuxolimab in advanced cancers. For the study at large: Prior anti-PD-1, anti-PD-L1 or anti-CTLA-4 therapy did not bar entry, and less than 50% had some. Partial responses occurred in three patients (one hepatocellular carcinoma, two cutaneous melanoma).

Prior autoimmune disease or systemic immunosuppression barred patients. Study-wide results and caveats: Relative to CD4+ cells, CD8+ T cells on average had more expanded clones.

The clonotype comes from an adult with an advanced solid tumor such as melanoma, head and neck, liver or kidney cancer. The chain carries TRBV11-2 and TRBJ2-3, with 11 bases aligning to TRBD2. The source was CD4+ or CD8+ T cells sorted from blood, collected in a trial of the OX40 agonist ivuxolimab. For the CDR3, the DNA is TGTGCCAGCAGCTTATCATTAGCGGGGGGGGCAGATACGCAGTATTTT. Its translation: CASSLSLAGGADTQYF.